This T cell receptor beta chain was profiled in a study of T cell changes during pregnancy in multiple sclerosis. This clone occurred once. The method was immunoSEQ multiplex PCR; TCRdb's version includes in-frame clones alone and lacks a portion of them. The sample consists of around 130,000 clones, roughly 92% of them appearing once. This CDR3 contains 13 residues. V lost 4 bases to trimming and J lost 0 bases, with 6 bases between them. Germline CDR1 is LNHDA and CDR2 is SQIVND (reference sequence). This chain links TRBV19 with TRBJ1-1; D unresolved. This sequence was found in a female donor with multiple sclerosis, enrolled in a pregnancy study. The sequencing here drew on peripheral blood, taken before pregnancy. CDR3 DNA sequence: TGTGCCAGTAGTACACAGATGAACACTGAAGCTTTCTTT. This sequence encodes CASSTQMNTEAFF.